One and the same sample provided the 20 T cell receptor beta chains below, sequenced in a study of cytomegalovirus exposure and HLA in healthy donors (TCRdb year 2017). The library came from the immunoSEQ multiplex PCR assay. Sourced from immuneACCESS, this table was stored by TCRdb with only in-frame sequences that have V and J called. A share of the clones is absent; for the studies checked, an unresolved V gene accounts for under half, and the remainder has no known explanation. Counted in this sample were tens of thousands of clones; 90% to 95% of them appeared once. Around 3.4% of the sample comes from the top ten. The sample consisted of PBMCs. The receptors come from a young man in good health and CMV-seronegative.

The V and J genes are TRBV11-2 and TRBJ2-5, with D tentatively TRBD2 (6 bases). The CDR3 contains 13 residues. CDR1 is SGHAT and CDR2 is FQNNGV in the germline V gene. Trimming shortened V by 4 bases and J by 3 bases, and 9 bases separated the two germline ends. The CDR3 is CASSSGLEETQYF. CDR3 coding DNA: TGTGCCAGCAGCTCGGGACTGGAAGAGACCCAGTACTTC.

This clone was detected only a few times. The V gene is TRBV5-4, the J gene TRBJ1-1, with D possibly matching TRBD1 (5 bases). V was trimmed by 0 bases and J by 3 bases, leaving 12 bases between them. CDR3 length equals 15 residues. Germline assignment: CDR1 SGHNT and CDR2 YYREEE (reference sequence). CDR3 nucleotide sequence: TGTGCCAGCAGCTTGGGACAGAATAAGGACACTGAAGCTTTCTTT. The encoded protein is CASSLGQNKDTEAFF.

This chain uses TRBV6-6 with TRBJ1-2; the D is unclear. The ends were cut back, 2 bases at V and 7 bases at J, with 8 bases in the middle. This CDR3 is 12 amino acids long. The germline V gene encodes CDR1 MNHNY and CDR2 SVGAGI (reference sequence). The chain's CDR3 is CASSYLRGGYTF. The CDR3 coding sequence is TGTGCCAGCAGTTACCTTCGGGGTGGCTACACCTTC.

The chain joins TRBV7-2 to TRBJ1-1; tentative D call: TRBD1 (6 bases). The CDR3 is made up of 15 amino acids. The germline V gene encodes CDR1 SGHTA and CDR2 FQGNSA. Trimming pared 5 bases from V and 10 bases from J, leaving 23 bases between. CDR3 protein: CASSNSGTSGGLAFF. The CDR3 DNA sequence: TGTGCCAGCAGCAACTCCGGGACCAGTGGGGGCTTAGCTTTCTTT.

The J gene is TRBJ2-1, the V gene TRBV2; TRBD2 might be the D (5 bases). Germline CDR1 reads SNHLY; CDR2 reads FYNNEI. This CDR3 spans 16 amino acids. V gave up 2 bases and J gave up 0 bases, with 11 bases separating them. For the CDR3, the DNA is TGTGCCAGCAGTGAAAGAGGGATGAGCTCCTACAATGAGCAGTTCTTC. Translated: CASSERGMSSYNEQFF. The whole variable domain, remainder taken from reference TRBV2 and TRBJ2-1, is EPEVTQTPSHQVTQMGQEVILRCVPISNHLYFYWYRQILGQKVEFLVSFYNNEISEKSEIFDDQFSVERPDGSNFTLKIRSTKLEDSAMYFCASSERGMSSYNEQFFGPGTRLTVL.

The CDR3 sequence is CASSLLFNQPQHF. The CDR3 DNA reads as TGTGCCAGCAGCTTGCTTTTCAATCAGCCCCAGCATTTT. The V and J genes are TRBV5-5 and TRBJ1-5; no definite D call. The CDR3 spans 13 residues. Germline V gene sequence: CDR1 SGHKS, CDR2 YYEKEE (reference sequence). V was trimmed by 1 base and J by 3 bases, leaving 5 bases between them.

This clone was seen once. The chain uses TRBV5-1 and TRBJ2-7; 14 bases map to TRBD2. CDR1 SGHRS and CDR2 YFSETQ come from the germline V gene. The CDR3 consists of 16 residues. The ends lost 4 bases at V and 7 bases at J; junction bases unmatched: 10. CDR3 bases: TGCGCCAGCAGCGCGGGACTAGCGGGAGCCGGGAGTGAGCAGTACTTC. It is translated as CASSAGLAGAGSEQYF.

The rearrangement links TRBV19 to TRBJ1-4, with TRBD1 identical over 11 bases. J was trimmed by 3 bases and V by 5 bases; bases with no gene match: 2. Germline assignment: CDR1 LNHDA and CDR2 SQIVND (reference sequence). There are 15 residues in the CDR3. CDR3: CASSGQGAANEKLFF. As DNA, the CDR3 is TGTGCCAGTAGTGGACAGGGGGCGGCTAATGAAAAACTGTTTTTT.

The rearrangement uses TRBV6-5 and TRBJ1-5, with D perhaps matching TRBD1 (5 bases). V was pared by 5 bases and J by 4 bases, with 12 bases between. Germline V gives CDR1 MNHEY, CDR2 SVGAGI. This CDR3 comprises 14 residues. This CDR3 reads CASSRQNGNQPQHF. DNA of the CDR3: TGTGCCAGCAGTCGACAGAATGGAAATCAGCCCCAGCATTTT.

The chain is built from TRBV6-5 and TRBJ2-2; D ambiguous. Trimming stripped 0 bases from V and 1 base from J, with 9 bases between. CDR3 size: 16 residues. CDR1 is MNHEY and CDR2 is SVGAGI in the germline V gene. The CDR3 here is CASSYSLSVNTGELFF. The CDR3, as DNA: TGTGCCAGCAGTTACTCTCTGTCGGTGAACACCGGGGAGCTGTTTTTT.

Only one count was recorded for this clone. This rearrangement joins TRBV19 to TRBJ2-1; a weak D match, TRBD2 (6 bases). Trimming pared 7 bases from V and 0 bases from J, leaving 7 bases between. Germline CDR1 reads LNHDA; CDR2 reads SQIVND (reference sequence). CDR3 length: 13 amino acids. The CDR3 bases are TGTGCCAGTAACGGGGGCTCCTACAATGAGCAGTTCTTC. As protein: CASNGGSYNEQFF. Full variable domain (rest looked up from reference TRBV19 and TRBJ2-1): DGGITQSPKYLFRKEGQNVTLSCEQNLNHDAMYWYRQDPGQGLRLIYYSQIVNDFQKGDIAEGYSVSREKKESFPLTVTSAQKNPTAFYLCASNGGSYNEQFFGPGTRLTVL.

The chain couples TRBV7-8 to TRBJ1-5, with a tentative D call TRBD1 (5 bases). Trimming removed 5 bases at V and 5 bases at J, with 19 bases between. This CDR3 comprises 16 residues. CDR1 is SGHVS, CDR2 FQNEAQ, per germline. This CDR3 reads CASSPNRLRADQPQHF. DNA for the CDR3: TGTGCCAGCAGCCCGAATCGGCTCAGGGCGGATCAGCCCCAGCATTTT.

This chain uses TRBV27 with TRBJ1-5, with 7 bases that match TRBD1. The CDR3 is 11 residues long. Trimming at V came to 10 bases and at J to 5 bases, leaving 2 bases not matched to a gene. From germline, CDR1 is MNHEY and CDR2 SMNVEV (reference sequence). CDR3 bases: TGTGCCACCGGGACAGATCAGCCCCAGCATTTT. Amino acid sequence: CATGTDQPQHF.

The sample holds one count of this clone. The chain combines TRBV5-1 with TRBJ1-1; 9 bases fit TRBD1. The CDR3 extends over 14 amino acids. The germline V gene has CDR1 SGHRS and CDR2 YFSETQ. V lost 5 bases, J lost 1 base, and 3 bases stayed unmatched. The CDR3 here is CASRRTGANTEAFF. CDR3 DNA: TGCGCCAGCAGGAGGACAGGGGCGAACACTGAAGCTTTCTTT.

The V gene is TRBV5-4, the J gene TRBJ2-2, with 7 bases identical to TRBD1. Trimming removed 2 bases from V and 4 bases from J; junction bases left unmatched: 5. CDR3 length equals 15 residues. CDR1 and CDR2 from the germline V gene are SGHNT and YYREEE (reference sequence). The CDR3 here is CASSFRQGGTGELFF. DNA for the CDR3: TGTGCCAGCAGCTTTCGACAGGGTGGCACCGGGGAGCTGTTTTTT.

CDR3 sequence reads: CASNQGGMVYNEQFF. The CDR3 DNA follows: TGTGCCAGCAACCAGGGTGGAATGGTATACAATGAGCAGTTCTTC. The chain recombines TRBV6-6 with TRBJ2-1; D is possibly TRBD1 (5 bases). The V end lost 7 bases, the J end lost 4 bases, and 17 bases lay between the germline ends. This CDR3 is built from 15 residues. Germline assignment: CDR1 MNHNY and CDR2 SVGAGI (reference sequence).

This clone showed up just once. This chain links TRBV5-5 with TRBJ2-1, with TRBD1 matching 7 bases. V shed 0 bases, J shed 0 bases, and the junction held 0 bases outside the gene matches. CDR1 SGHKS and CDR2 YYEKEE come from the germline V gene (reference sequence). CDR3 size: 15 residues. CDR3 coding DNA: TGTGCCAGCAGCTTGGACAGGGGCTCCTACAATGAGCAGTTCTTC. It translates to CASSLDRGSYNEQFF.

This chain links TRBV6-4 with TRBJ2-2; 9 nucleotides agree with TRBD1. Germline V lookup: CDR1 MRHNA, CDR2 SNTAGT. This CDR3 is built from 14 residues. With V trimmed by 3 bases and J by 5 bases, 1 base remained unmatched. This CDR3 reads CASSETGGTGELFF. CDR3 DNA sequence: TGTGCCAGCAGTGAGACAGGGGGAACCGGGGAGCTGTTTTTT.

This chain links TRBV4-1 with TRBJ2-2; 15 bases are a match to TRBD2. The V gene end was trimmed by 4 bases and the J gene end by 8 bases; junction bases not matched to a gene: 8. CDR3 length equals 17 residues. Germline lookup yields CDR1 MGHRA and CDR2 YSYEKL. The CDR3 protein is CASSPLPGTSGRGELFF. CDR3 nucleotide sequence: TGCGCCAGCAGCCCCCTTCCCGGGACTAGCGGGAGGGGGGAGCTGTTTTTT.

The chain carries TRBV7-9 and TRBJ2-7; possibly TRBD1 for D (5 bases). CDR3 length: 13 amino acids. CDR1 and CDR2 (germline): SEHNR, FQNEAQ (reference sequence). Trimming took 5 bases from V and 4 from J, leaving 12 bases between them. The CDR3 DNA sequence: TGTGCCAGCAGCGCCTCGACAGTTTACGAGCAGTACTTC. Amino acid sequence: CASSASTVYEQYF. Using reference TRBV7-9 and TRBJ2-7 for the parts outside the CDR3, the full variable domain is DTGVSQNPRHKITKRGQNVTFRCDPISEHNRLYWYRQTLGQGPEFLTYFQNEAQLEKSRLLSDRFSAERPKGSFSTLEIQRTEQGDSAMYLCASSASTVYEQYFGPGTRLTVT.